This T cell receptor beta chain was documented in a study of human T cells and chemical hapten exposure. TCRdb independently ran MiXCR on the RACE reads; one entry per CDR3 protein. The sample consists of 100,000 or so distinct CDR3 sequences, about 11% of them appearing once. V shed 5 bases and J 0 bases; nucleotides not matched to a gene: 7. Germline CDR1 SEHNR, CDR2 FQNEAQ (reference sequence). The CDR3 is 17 amino acids. Time point denoted: patch test 1, 2 weeks after DPC sensitization. As to treatment: therapeutic diphenylcyclopropenone sensitization with weekly scalp DPC. Sequencing was performed on whole blood, taken in connection with sensitization to the hapten diphenylcyclopropenone (DPC). The chain has TRBV7-9 and TRBJ2-6; 7 bases are shared with TRBD1. The TCR originated in a middle-aged man with alopecia areata. Some clones in this sample may be carry-over from other donors' samples. The CDR3 DNA reads as TGTGCCAGCAGCCCCGGGACAGCCCTCTCTGGGGCCAACGTCCTGACTTTC. It is translated as CASSPGTALSGANVLTF.